The rows below give T cell receptor beta chains drawn from one sample of a study of OX40 agonist ivuxolimab in advanced cancers. Sequencing was performed with immunoSEQ multiplex PCR; in TCRdb, only in-frame clones are kept and a portion is missing. The sample has about 83,000 clones; about 90% are singletons. Material: CD4+ or CD8+ T cells sorted from blood, obtained in a trial of the OX40 agonist ivuxolimab. The origin of the receptors is an adult with an advanced solid tumor such as melanoma, head and neck, liver or kidney cancer. Each CDR3 is given with its conserved first and last residue. The D gene is left open where the match is weak. The size entry is marked missing in some rows and otherwise reads once, few, many or a size class.

cdr3_nt | cdr3_aa | j_call | clone_size | v_call | d_call
TGTGCCACCAGCAGTTGGACTGAGGGGAATCAGCCCCAGCATTTT | CATSSWTEGNQPQHF | TRBJ1-5 | NA | TRBV15 | NA
TGTGCCAGCAGTTTAAGAAAACAGCCCCAGCATTTT | CASSLRKQPQHF | TRBJ1-5 | NA | TRBV28 | NA
TGTGCCAGCAGTCCAAGTCCGGGGGAGATCACAGATACGCAGTATTTT | CASSPSPGEITDTQYF | TRBJ2-3 | NA | TRBV27 | NA
TGTGCCAGCAGCTTAGACAGGTTTTTTCGGTTCTTC | CASSLDRFFRFF | TRBJ2-1 | NA | TRBV11-2 | NA
TGTGCCAGCAGTCCGAGCCGGGTAGACACCATATATTTT | CASSPSRVDTIYF | TRBJ1-3 | NA | TRBV6-6 | NA
TGTGCCAGCAGCTTGCGGGAGAGAGAGCAGTTCTTC | CASSLREREQFF | TRBJ2-1 | NA | TRBV5-8 | NA
TGTGCCTGGAAAAGGGTGTTTACTGAAGCTTTCTTT | CAWKRVFTEAFF | TRBJ1-1 | NA | TRBV30 | NA
TGTGCCTGGAGTAATTACCCGGGACTAGCGGGGAGCTCCTACAATGAGCAGTTCTTC | CAWSNYPGLAGSSYNEQFF | TRBJ2-1 | NA | TRBV30 | TRBD2
TGTGCCAGCAGCGTAGAGGGGGGGTCCGAAGCTTTCTTT | CASSVEGGSEAFF | TRBJ1-1 | NA | TRBV9 | NA
TGCAGCGTTTTCTCCAATGAGCAGTTCTTC | CSVFSNEQFF | TRBJ2-1 | NA | TRBV29-1 | NA
TGTGCCAGCAGCCAATGGGGAATGGAGACCCAGTACTTC | CASSQWGMETQYF | TRBJ2-5 | NA | TRBV4-2 | NA
TGTGCCAGCAGCTCTAATGAGCAGTTCTTC | CASSSNEQFF | TRBJ2-1 | NA | TRBV25-1 | NA
TGTGCCAGCGTGCTACAGGGCACAACTAATGAAAAACTGTTTTTT | CASVLQGTTNEKLFF | TRBJ1-4 | once | TRBV6-5 | NA
TGTGCCAGCAGTTTATTGGCGGAAGGCTATCAGCCCCAGCATTTT | CASSLLAEGYQPQHF | TRBJ1-5 | NA | TRBV28 | NA
TGTGCCAGCAGTTACTCGGACCCCGGGGACTACAATGAGCAGTTCTTC | CASSYSDPGDYNEQFF | TRBJ2-1 | NA | TRBV6-5 | NA
TGTGCCAGCAGTTATGGCTCCTACGAGCAGTACTTC | CASSYGSYEQYF | TRBJ2-7 | once | TRBV27 | NA
TGTGCCAGCAAAGAAAAGGGGGTTGAAGCTTTCTTT | CASKEKGVEAFF | TRBJ1-1 | NA | TRBV6-6 | NA
TGTGCCAGCAGCTTAGCTTCGACAGGGGGCAGCGAGCAGTACTTC | CASSLASTGGSEQYF | TRBJ2-7 | NA | TRBV5-6 | TRBD1
TGTGCCAGCAGCTTATTGGGACTAGCGGGAGTAGATACGCAGTATTTT | CASSLLGLAGVDTQYF | TRBJ2-3 | NA | TRBV11-2 | TRBD2
TGTGCCAGCAGCCTGGGACTAGCGGGAGTTTACACCGGGGAGCTGTTTTTT | CASSLGLAGVYTGELFF | TRBJ2-2 | NA | TRBV11-3 | TRBD2